This T cell receptor beta chain appears in the sequencing data of a study of post-analysis software for immune sequencing data. TCR beta cDNA libraries included unique molecular identifiers. One entry per CDR3 protein, called by TCRdb with MiXCR from the PCR reads. The sample has fewer than 550,000 distinct CDR3 sequences; less than 40% are singletons. Study results and limitations: Included in a set of roughly five TRBV segments more frequent in patients than controls were TRBV5-6, TRBV5-1 and TRBV20-1.

This clonotype was counted between two and nine times. Its antigen is not identified. In germline, CDR1 is DFQATT, CDR2 SNEGSKA (reference sequence). The CDR3 length is 12 residues. V shed 3 bases, J shed 7 bases, and the junction held 5 bases outside the gene matches. This receptor was obtained from a girl aged 2-17 years with multiple sclerosis. Sequenced: blood. J is TRBJ1-1 and V is TRBV20-1; 7 bases fit TRBD1. This CDR3 is CSASPQGSEAFF. The CDR3 DNA reads TGCAGTGCTAGCCCACAGGGGAGTGAAGCTTTCTTT.